Each of the 25 T cell receptor beta chains below was sequenced from the same sample in a study of early T cells in non-severe SARS-CoV-2 infection (dated by TCRdb to the early 2020s). Library preparation used 5' RACE. Sequencing took place on a NextSeq 500. TCRdb handled the public reads itself, with Q25 trimming in fastp and clone calling in MiXCR, and kept productive beta chains. Entries that share a CDR3 protein sequence are merged under the most common genes and DNA. This sample is represented by 97,000 or so distinct CDR3 sequences; roughly 13% of them were singletons. In total, the top ten clones hold about 6.2% of the sample. The material sequenced was whole blood. The source is an adult who was a healthcare worker with PCR-confirmed SARS-CoV-2 infection or an uninfected control (not recorded which).

This clonotype was observed at least ten times. The V and J genes are TRBV6-1 and TRBJ2-2; 10 bases are a match to TRBD2. The CDR3 covers 18 residues. The ends lost 5 bases at V and 6 bases at J; junction bases unmatched: 15. The germline CDR1 and CDR2 sequences are MNHNS and SASEGT. The DNA of the CDR3 is TGTGCCAGCAGTTCGGGGATGGGGCTAGCGGGAGACCCCGGGGAGCTGTTTTTT. It encodes CASSSGMGLAGDPGELFF.

This clonotype showed up just a few times. The chain links TRBV20-1 to TRBJ1-1; TRBD1 matches at 8 bases. The CDR3 sequence is 13 residues long. The V gene's germline CDR1 is DFQATT and CDR2 SNEGSKA (reference sequence). In DNA, the CDR3 is TGCAGACCGGGACAGGCAATGAACACTGAAGCTTTCTTT. It codes for CRPGQAMNTEAFF.

The J gene is TRBJ2-7, the V gene TRBV7-9; possibly TRBD2 for D (5 bases). V lost 5 bases, J lost 4 bases, and 18 bases lay in between. CDR1 and CDR2 (germline): SEHNR, FQNEAQ (reference sequence). The CDR3 spans 15 residues. The CDR3 spells CASSTTREDRYEQYF. The CDR3 DNA follows: TGTGCCAGCAGCACCACTAGGGAAGATAGGTACGAGCAGTACTTC.

The chain uses TRBV4-3 and TRBJ2-1; D unresolved. This CDR3 is 15 amino acids long. Trimming stripped 1 base from V and 5 bases from J, with 12 bases between. The germline gives CDR1 LGHNA, CDR2 YSLEER. In nucleotides, the CDR3 is TGCGCCAGCAGCCAAGCGGATGGGGATAACAATGAGCAGTTCTTC. The encoded protein is CASSQADGDNNEQFF.

The rearrangement joins TRBV9 to TRBJ1-4; no clear D gene. The length of the CDR3 is 14 residues. The germline V gene encodes CDR1 SGDLS and CDR2 YYNGEE. The ends were cut back, 0 bases at V and 6 bases at J, with 9 bases in the middle. The CDR3 region is CASSVEQRDEKLFF. In DNA form, the CDR3 reads TGTGCCAGCAGCGTAGAGCAGAGAGATGAAAAACTGTTTTTT.

This clonotype was picked up a small number of times. The rearrangement uses TRBV5-1 and TRBJ2-5; 8 nucleotides agree with TRBD2. Per germline, CDR1 SGHRS and CDR2 YFSETQ. Losses at the gene ends were 0 bases for V and 4 bases for J; bases not matched to a gene: 5. This CDR3 contains 15 residues. CDR3 region: CASSLEGTSTETQYF. CDR3 DNA: TGCGCCAGCAGCTTGGAGGGGACTAGTACAGAGACCCAGTACTTC.

The chain joins TRBV18 to TRBJ1-6, with a tentative D call TRBD1 (5 bases). Trimming cost V 3 bases and J 5 bases, with 11 bases left between them. Germline V gives CDR1 KGHSH, CDR2 LQKENI. The CDR3 covers 15 residues. In nucleotides, the CDR3 is TGTGCCAGCTCACCCGGGGGACTAAATAATTCACCCCTCCACTTT. Its translation is CASSPGGLNNSPLHF. Full variable domain (outside the CDR3, taken from reference TRBV18 and TRBJ1-6): NAGVMQNPRHLVRRRGQEARLRCSPMKGHSHVYWYRQLPEEGLKFMVYLQKENIIDESGMPKERFSAEFPKEGPSILRIQQVVRGDSAAYFCASSPGGLNNSPLHFGNGTRLTVT.

The CDR3 DNA follows: TGTGCCAGCAGTTTAGGGCAGGGAAACAATCAGCCCCAGCATTTT. It codes for CASSLGQGNNQPQHF. The chain is built from TRBV28 and TRBJ1-5; D perhaps matches TRBD1 (5 bases). The germline V gene has CDR1 MDHEN and CDR2 SYDVKM. The CDR3 has 15 amino acids. V gave up 2 bases and J gave up 3 bases, with 11 bases separating them.

The V and J genes are TRBV20-1 and TRBJ2-7, with D unresolved. There are 14 residues in the CDR3. V dropped 4 bases and J dropped 5 bases, with 18 bases sitting between them. Germline CDR1 DFQATT, CDR2 SNEGSKA (reference sequence). CDR3 residues: CSATYTFQSNEQYF. CDR3 bases: TGCAGTGCTACATATACCTTTCAGAGCAACGAGCAGTACTTC.

This clonotype was counted only a few times. The chain carries TRBV6-6 and TRBJ1-5; 7 bases align to TRBD1. Losses at the gene ends were 6 bases for V and 3 bases for J; bases not matched to a gene: 5. The CDR3 totals 14 residues. Germline V lookup: CDR1 MNHNY, CDR2 SVGAGI (reference sequence). The CDR3: CASSKDRANQPQHF. CDR3 nucleotide sequence: TGTGCCAGCAGCAAAGACAGGGCCAATCAGCCCCAGCATTTT.

The V gene is TRBV3-1, the J gene TRBJ1-5, with 8 bases aligning to TRBD1. This CDR3 has 14 amino acids. Germline V gives CDR1 LGHDT, CDR2 YNNKEL (reference sequence). V shed 1 base, J shed 6 bases, and the junction held 2 bases outside the gene matches. Here the CDR3 reads CASSQGQGPQPQHF. The DNA for the CDR3 is TGTGCCAGCAGCCAAGGACAGGGGCCTCAGCCCCAGCATTTT.

This clonotype was observed a handful of times. The V gene is TRBV7-9, the J gene TRBJ1-4, with 7 bases matching TRBD1. Germline V lookup: CDR1 SEHNR, CDR2 FQNEAQ (reference sequence). Trimming removed 0 bases from V and 10 bases from J; junction bases left unmatched: 8. This CDR3 contains 15 residues. Here the CDR3 DNA reads TGTGCCAGCAGCTTAGCTGGAACCGGACAGGCAAAACTGTTTTTT. Its protein is CASSLAGTGQAKLFF.

The chain uses TRBV20-1 and TRBJ1-2; D may be TRBD1 (6 bases). Germline CDR1 is DFQATT and CDR2 is SNEGSKA (reference sequence). V was trimmed by 4 bases and J by 1 base, leaving 10 bases between them. The CDR3 is 13 amino acids. The CDR3 bases are TGCAGTGCTATAAACAGGGTTAACTATGGCTACACCTTC. Translated: CSAINRVNYGYTF.

This clonotype has just a few counts. The rearrangement uses TRBV19 and TRBJ1-4; 8 bases map to TRBD1. CDR1 is LNHDA and CDR2 is SQIVND in the germline V gene (reference sequence). The CDR3 extends over 15 amino acids. V dropped 3 bases and J dropped 8; count of bases not matched to a gene: 8. The CDR3 reads CASSIGPGGPEKLFF. CDR3 bases: TGTGCCAGTAGTATCGGACCAGGGGGCCCAGAAAAACTGTTTTTT.

This clonotype was seen just once. This rearrangement joins TRBV20-1 to TRBJ1-1; 7 bases align to TRBD1. Germline V gene data show CDR1 as DFQATT and CDR2 as SNEGSKA (reference sequence). There are 13 residues in the CDR3. With V trimmed by 5 bases and J by 2 bases, 5 bases remained unmatched. The CDR3 loop reads CSALRDSNTEAFF. CDR3 in DNA: TGCAGTGCTCTCCGGGACAGCAACACTGAAGCTTTCTTT.

The gene calls are TRBV20-1 and TRBJ2-1, with 7 bases matching TRBD1. The CDR3 spans 14 residues. Germline V gives CDR1 DFQATT, CDR2 SNEGSKA (reference sequence). The trim removed 4 bases at V and 7 bases at J, leaving 10 bases unmatched. CDR3 nucleotide sequence: TGCAGTGCTACGAAACGACAGGGTTGGAATGAGCAGTTCTTC. It is translated as CSATKRQGWNEQFF.

Ten or more counts support this clonotype. CDR3 loop: CASSTRQQAYEQYF. The CDR3 DNA reads TGTGCCAGCAGCACCCGACAGCAGGCTTACGAGCAGTACTTC. The rearrangement uses TRBV11-2 and TRBJ2-7; D is perhaps TRBD1 (5 bases). CDR3 size: 14 residues. Germline values: CDR1 SGHAT, CDR2 FQNNGV. Trimming shortened V by 5 bases and J by 4 bases, and 15 bases separated the two germline ends.

The chain carries TRBV9 and TRBJ2-2, with a possible D match to TRBD2 (6 bases). V lost 4 bases to trimming and J lost 0 bases, with 7 bases between them. CDR1 is SGDLS and CDR2 is YYNGEE in the germline V gene. CDR3 size: 14 residues. In nucleotides, the CDR3 is TGTGCCAGCAGCCCGGGAGCGAACACCGGGGAGCTGTTTTTT. Its translation is CASSPGANTGELFF.

This clonotype was picked up many times. The V and J genes are TRBV20-1 and TRBJ2-6; a weak D match, TRBD2 (6 bases). This CDR3 comprises 13 residues. The V end lost 5 bases, the J end lost 9 bases, and 14 bases lay between the germline ends. CDR1 is DFQATT and CDR2 is SNEGSKA in the germline V gene (reference sequence). CDR3 in amino acids: CSARTWGGNVLTF. The DNA for the CDR3 is TGCAGTGCTCGGACATGGGGAGGCAACGTCCTGACTTTC.

This clonotype came up a few times. The rearrangement joins TRBV11-2 to TRBJ2-1, with D perhaps given as TRBD1 or TRBD2 (5 bases each). The CDR3 extends over 13 amino acids. Trimming left V 7 bases short and J 7 bases short, with 14 bases between. Per germline, CDR1 SGHAT and CDR2 FQNNGV. CDR3 coding DNA: TGTGCCAGCAAACCGGGACGGTTAAATGAGCAGTTCTTC. Its protein is CASKPGRLNEQFF.

This clonotype was counted a few times. The chain combines TRBV29-1 with TRBJ2-1; tentatively, D is TRBD2 (5 bases). Between the trimmed V and J ends, which lost 7 bases and 3 bases, there was a span of 7 bases. CDR1 SQVTM and CDR2 ANQGSEA come from the germline V gene. The CDR3 is 11 amino acids. In DNA, the CDR3 is TGCAGCGCCACTAGCTACAATGAGCAGTTCTTC. This sequence encodes CSATSYNEQFF.

There are many counts of this clonotype. The rearrangement joins TRBV5-1 to TRBJ2-5; D not resolved. CDR3 size: 14 residues. V lost 0 bases to trimming and J lost 3 bases, with 9 bases between them. Germline V CDR1 and CDR2: SGHRS, YFSETQ. CDR3: CASSLAIRKETQYF. CDR3 DNA: TGCGCCAGCAGCTTGGCCATCAGGAAAGAGACCCAGTACTTC.

This chain's CDR3 is CASSGGGTEAFF. The CDR3 DNA reads as TGTGCCAGCAGTGGAGGGGGGACTGAAGCTTTCTTT. The J gene is TRBJ1-1, the V gene TRBV2; a weak D match, TRBD1 (6 bases). Trimming removed 4 bases at V and 5 bases at J, with 8 bases between. The germline V gene has CDR1 SNHLY and CDR2 FYNNEI. This CDR3 comprises 12 residues.

The CDR3 nucleotides are TGTGCCAGCAGCAAGACAATGCGGGTAGCGGGAGGCCCAGATACGCAGTATTTT. Its protein is CASSKTMRVAGGPDTQYF. V usage is TRBV3-1 and J usage is TRBJ2-3, with 10 bases matching TRBD2. The CDR3 loop spans 18 amino acids. Trimming cost V 5 bases and J 4 bases; bases outside gene matches: 15. Germline values: CDR1 LGHDT, CDR2 YNNKEL (reference sequence).

This clonotype was observed many times. The chain combines TRBV24-1 with TRBJ2-1; no clear D gene. The V gene lost 6 bases and the J gene lost 4 bases, with 3 bases spanning the gap. The CDR3 sequence is 11 residues long. Germline V gives CDR1 KGHDR, CDR2 SFDVKD. CDR3 sequence: CATSFYNEQFF. CDR3 nucleotides: TGTGCCACCAGTTTTTACAATGAGCAGTTCTTC.